One and the same sample provided the 3 T cell receptor beta chains below, sequenced in a study of T cells in Graves' hyperthyroidism and ophthalmopathy. RNA transcripts provided the source from which TCR beta CDR3 regions were amplified. When the TCR CDR3 underwent first-round RT-PCR, the HTBI primer set was used. TCRdb analysed the multiplex PCR reads with MiXCR anew, one entry per CDR3 protein. Among a few hundred thousand distinct CDR3 sequences, 15% to 19% were seen once, and the ten largest hold 6.5% to 8%. The specimen sequenced was blood. The receptors here all came from a woman aged 25 to 39 with Graves' hyperthyroidism.

This clonotype was counted ten times or more. The chain recombines TRBV2 with TRBJ1-5; 7 bases map to TRBD1. The V and J ends lost 7 bases and 4 bases, in that order; junction bases with no gene match: 7. This CDR3 is 14 amino acids long. The germline gives CDR1 SNHLY, CDR2 FYNNEI. The CDR3 DNA sequence: TGTGCCAGCACCCGGACAGGTCAAAATCAGCCCCAGCATTTT. Residues: CASTRTGQNQPQHF.

This clonotype was seen more than once but under ten times. The genes are TRBV7-9 and TRBJ2-1; D could derive from TRBD1 or TRBD2 (5 bases each). The CDR3 length is 15 residues. Germline V gene sequence: CDR1 SEHNR, CDR2 FQNEAQ (reference sequence). Between the trimmed V and J ends, which lost 2 bases and 1 base, there was a span of 9 bases. DNA for the CDR3: TGTGCCAGCAGCTTAATGGGGGAATCCTACAATGAGCAGTTCTTC. Protein sequence: CASSLMGESYNEQFF. The variable domain in full, completed from reference TRBV7-9 and TRBJ2-1, reads DTGVSQNPRHKITKRGQNVTFRCDPISEHNRLYWYRQTLGQGPEFLTYFQNEAQLEKSRLLSDRFSAERPKGSFSTLEIQRTEQGDSAMYLCASSLMGESYNEQFFGPGTRLTVL.

This clonotype was observed at least ten times. V is TRBV6-1 and J is TRBJ2-2; TRBD2 is a possible D gene (7 bases). Germline values: CDR1 MNHNS, CDR2 SASEGT. V lost 5 bases and J 0 bases, leaving 10 bases between the germline ends. The CDR3 runs to 15 residues. CDR3 region: CASSRGGANTGELFF. In DNA, the CDR3 is TGTGCCAGCAGTAGGGGGGGCGCGAACACCGGGGAGCTGTTTTTT.